The 25 T cell receptor beta chains below were found in one sample sequenced in a study of neurological immune-mediated disorders. A single record per CDR3 protein comes from TCRdb applying MiXCR to the 5' RACE reads. The sample carries 60,000 to 85,000 distinct CDR3 sequences, roughly 5.5% recorded once. Sequenced input: PBMCs. These receptors all come from a man between 18 and 35 years old with multiple sclerosis.

In its sample, this clonotype was seen many times. The chain couples TRBV20-1 to TRBJ2-7, with 9 bases lining up with TRBD2. This CDR3 is built from 13 residues. Germline CDR1 and CDR2: DFQATT and SNEGSKA (reference sequence). The trim removed 6 bases at V and 2 bases at J, leaving 5 bases unmatched. In nucleotides, the CDR3 is TGCAGTGCCGGACTAGCGCCTACCTACGAGCAGTACTTC. Translation: CSAGLAPTYEQYF.

This clonotype was seen only once. The chain links TRBV10-3 to TRBJ2-1; D is unresolved. Trimming stripped 5 bases from V and 8 bases from J, with 10 bases between. The CDR3 loop spans 12 amino acids. Germline CDR1 ENHRY, CDR2 SYGVKD. CDR3 bases: TGTGCCATCAGTCACAATTCGGATGAGCAGTTCTTC. Its protein is CAISHNSDEQFF.

To note about this clonotype: One end of the junction fails to match germline, which may point to a read error. This chain joins TRBV6-1 and TRBJ1-5; maybe TRBD1 (5 bases). The CDR3 contains 14 residues. Germline lookup yields CDR1 MNHNS and CDR2 SASEGT. The CDR3 DNA reads TGTACCAGCACAGGCAGACATAGCAATCAGCCCCAGCATTTT. Protein sequence: CTSTGRHSNQPQHF.

This clonotype was counted many times. The V gene is TRBV20-1, the J gene TRBJ2-3, with TRBD2 matching 10 bases. The junction had 0 bases not matched to a gene; V was cut back by 2 bases and J by 4 bases. CDR3 length: 13 amino acids. Germline CDR1 is DFQATT and CDR2 is SNEGSKA (reference sequence). Here the CDR3 reads CSARLAGADTQYF. CDR3 DNA sequence: TGCAGTGCTAGACTAGCGGGGGCAGATACGCAGTATTTT.

This clonotype was seen many times. This chain joins TRBV12-3 or TRBV12-4 and TRBJ2-1, with D unclear. This CDR3 contains 13 residues. V lost 2 bases, J lost 6 bases, and 8 bases lay in between. The CDR3 loop reads CASSLSVGNEQFF. CDR3 nucleotides: TGTGCCAGCAGTTTAAGCGTGGGCAATGAGCAGTTCTTC.

In its sample, this clonotype was seen many times. This chain joins TRBV3-1 and TRBJ2-4, with a tentative D call TRBD2 (5 bases). Germline V gene data show CDR1 as LGHDT and CDR2 as YNNKEL (reference sequence). The ends were cut back, 0 bases at V and 0 bases at J, with 6 bases in the middle. The CDR3 sequence is 15 residues long. DNA of the CDR3: TGTGCCAGCAGCCAAGACGGACTAGCCAAAAACATTCAGTACTTC. Encoded protein: CASSQDGLAKNIQYF. The full variable domain, with the rest looked up from reference TRBV3-1 and TRBJ2-4, is DTAVSQTPKYLVTQMGNDKSIKCEQNLGHDTMYWYKQDSKKFLKIMFSYNNKELIINETVPNRFSPKSPDKAHLNLHINSLELGDSAVYFCASSQDGLAKNIQYFGAGTRLSVL.

This clonotype was seen once. This chain connects TRBV7-9 to TRBJ2-5; D is ambiguous. Trimming removed 5 bases from V and 3 bases from J, with 7 bases in between. The CDR3 is made up of 12 amino acids. The germline V gene encodes CDR1 SEHNR and CDR2 FQNEAQ (reference sequence). CDR3 sequence (DNA): TGTGCCAGCAGCCTTCAGGAAGAGACCCAGTACTTC. Its translation is CASSLQEETQYF.

This clonotype has ten or more counts. The gene calls are TRBV5-6 and TRBJ2-1, with a tentative D call TRBD2 (6 bases). V was shortened by 2 bases and J by 4 bases, with 10 bases between the two germline ends. Per germline, CDR1 SGHDT and CDR2 YYEEEE. The CDR3 loop spans 14 amino acids. This CDR3 is CASSLRGLYNEQFF. The CDR3 nucleotides are TGTGCCAGCAGCTTACGGGGACTTTACAATGAGCAGTTCTTC.

The genes are TRBV6-1 and TRBJ2-7, with D possibly being TRBD2 (6 bases). The CDR3 covers 14 residues. Per the germline V gene, CDR1 is MNHNS and CDR2 is SASEGT. Deletions cut 6 bases from V and 2 bases from J, with 14 bases between. CDR3 bases: TGTGCCAGCAGAGGTAGCGCGGGGCCCTACGAGCAGTACTTC. Its translation: CASRGSAGPYEQYF.

This clonotype has a count of ten or more. The rearrangement links TRBV20-1 to TRBJ2-7; 8 bases fit TRBD1. V trimming: 6 bases; J trimming: 7 bases; junction bases outside the gene matches: 8. This CDR3 has 12 amino acids. Germline V gives CDR1 DFQATT, CDR2 SNEGSKA (reference sequence). The CDR3 reads CSATQGAGEQYF. CDR3 nucleotides: TGCAGTGCCACCCAGGGGGCGGGGGAGCAGTACTTC.

This clonotype was detected many times. The chain carries TRBV5-1 and TRBJ2-1, with 12 bases lining up with TRBD2. Germline V gene sequence: CDR1 SGHRS, CDR2 YFSETQ. CDR3 length: 13 residues. V lost 0 bases and J lost 12; bases outside the gene matches: 1. The CDR3 reads CASSLVLAGGQFF. DNA of the CDR3: TGCGCCAGCAGCTTGGTACTAGCGGGGGGGCAGTTCTTC.

There are many counts of this clonotype. V is TRBV5-1 and J is TRBJ2-3, with D perhaps matching TRBD1 or TRBD2 (5 bases each). The CDR3 has 15 residues. Germline values: CDR1 SGHRS, CDR2 YFSETQ. Trimming pared 7 bases from V and 1 base from J, leaving 16 bases between. The CDR3 region has the DNA TGCGCCAGCGGGGTCTGGGACGGACGCACAGATACGCAGTATTTT. The encoded protein is CASGVWDGRTDTQYF.

This clonotype was detected ten times or more. This sequence joins TRBV5-1 and TRBJ1-1, with D possibly TRBD1 on 6 matching bases. Per the germline V gene, CDR1 is SGHRS and CDR2 is YFSETQ. V was trimmed by 0 bases and J by 4 bases, leaving 10 bases between them. There are 14 residues in the CDR3. CDR3 sequence reads: CASSLVGASTEAFF. CDR3 nucleotide sequence: TGCGCCAGCAGCTTGGTGGGGGCTAGCACTGAAGCTTTCTTT.

This clonotype was found many times. The chain links TRBV7-3 to TRBJ2-1, with TRBD2 matching over 7 bases. J lost 0 bases, V lost 6 bases, and 14 bases had no gene match. Germline lookup yields CDR1 SGHTA and CDR2 FQGTGA. CDR3 length: 18 amino acids. This CDR3 reads CASSLLPVGGSSYNEQFF. CDR3 DNA: TGTGCCAGCAGTCTTCTCCCAGTTGGCGGGAGCTCCTACAATGAGCAGTTCTTC.

This clonotype was found many times. The V gene is TRBV5-5, the J gene TRBJ1-1, with D possibly being TRBD1 (5 bases). Germline CDR1 SGHKS, CDR2 YYEKEE (reference sequence). The CDR3 is made up of 14 amino acids. V shed 3 bases and J shed 0 bases, with 9 bases lying between them. The CDR3 DNA reads as TGTGCCAGCAGCTCCGGACATCTGAACACTGAAGCTTTCTTT. Amino acid sequence: CASSSGHLNTEAFF.

This clonotype was detected ten times or more. The chain uses TRBV12-3 or TRBV12-4 and TRBJ1-6; D not certain. CDR3 length equals 15 residues. Trimming took off 4 bases at V and 3 bases at J, with 10 bases between the two ends. CDR3 DNA: TGTGCCAGCAGTTCGAACCGGGACTATAATTCACCCCTCCACTTT. Translating gives CASSSNRDYNSPLHF.

This clonotype was detected a few times. This chain joins TRBV12-3 or TRBV12-4 and TRBJ2-3; a possible D gene is TRBD1 (6 bases). The CDR3 runs to 14 residues. V lost 5 bases and J 6 bases, leaving 15 bases between the germline ends. The CDR3: CASSPQGTQDTQYF. The CDR3 nucleotides read TGTGCCAGCAGTCCTCAGGGGACCCAGGATACGCAGTATTTT.

This clonotype was seen at least ten times. The chain employs TRBV12-3 or TRBV12-4 and TRBJ1-3; tentative D call: TRBD1 (5 bases). The ends were cut back, 3 bases at V and 2 bases at J, with 8 bases in the middle. This CDR3 has 14 residues. DNA for the CDR3: TGTGCCAGCAGTTTGCGGGGGACTGGAAACACCATATATTTT. It translates to CASSLRGTGNTIYF.

This clonotype showed up just a few times. This clone may be a read error of a much larger clone one base away. V is TRBV28 and J is TRBJ1-4, with no clear D. V lost 10 bases to trimming and J lost 5 bases, with 20 bases between them. Germline CDR1 and CDR2: MDHEN and SYDVKM. The CDR3 consists of 15 residues. Written as DNA, the CDR3 is TGTGCCAACAGCCAACTCCGGCCTGTCAATGAAAAACTGTTTTTT. Amino acids: CANSQLRPVNEKLFF.

This clonotype was observed many times. The V gene is TRBV4-2, the J gene TRBJ2-7; perhaps TRBD2 as D (7 bases). CDR3 length: 18 amino acids. The ends were cut back, 0 bases at V and 0 bases at J, with 18 bases in the middle. Germline V gives CDR1 LGHNA, CDR2 YNFKEQ. CDR3 in amino acids: CASSQEWGASGSSYEQYF. CDR3 nucleotide sequence: TGTGCCAGCAGCCAAGAATGGGGGGCTAGCGGATCCTCCTACGAGCAGTACTTC.

This clonotype was found many times. The rearrangement links TRBV5-5 to TRBJ1-5; D gene uncertain. Germline lookup yields CDR1 SGHKS and CDR2 YYEKEE (reference sequence). The CDR3 has 14 amino acids. The V end was cut by 4 bases, the J end by 5 bases, with 13 bases between. The CDR3 DNA sequence: TGTGCCAGCAGCCTAGCCTCGGGCGATCAGCCCCAGCATTTT. Amino acid sequence: CASSLASGDQPQHF.

This clonotype came up many times. This chain connects TRBV7-2 to TRBJ2-6, with TRBD1 matching over 7 bases. Trimming at V came to 7 bases and at J to 0 bases, leaving 9 bases not matched to a gene. Germline assignment: CDR1 SGHTA and CDR2 FQGNSA. The CDR3 is made up of 17 amino acids. The CDR3 DNA reads as TGTGCCAGCAAGAGGACAGGCAGTCCCTCTGGGGCCAACGTCCTGACTTTC. Translating it yields CASKRTGSPSGANVLTF.

In its sample, this clonotype was seen many times. This chain joins TRBV24-1 and TRBJ2-3; D is unclear. The CDR3 runs to 11 residues. Trimming removed 5 bases from V and 5 bases from J, with 4 bases in between. The germline V gene encodes CDR1 KGHDR and CDR2 SFDVKD. In nucleotides, the CDR3 is TGTGCCACCAGTGTATTAGATACGCAGTATTTT. This gives the protein CATSVLDTQYF.

Regarding this clonotype: Because the CDR3 is missing its conserved closing phenylalanine or tryptophan, this is likely a read error. The chain recombines TRBV24-1 with TRBJ1-2; D is ambiguous. With 1 base removed from V and 2 bases from J, the gap between germline ends came to 7 bases. The CDR3 is made up of 14 amino acids. CDR1 is KGHDR and CDR2 is SFDVKD in the germline V gene. CDR3 DNA sequence: TGTGCCACCAGTGATTTCAGGAAGAACTATGGCTACACCTCC. It yields the protein CATSDFRKNYGYTS.

This clonotype was detected many times. The chain links TRBV25-1 to TRBJ1-2; possible D gene TRBD1, 6 bases. Germline V lookup: CDR1 MGHDK, CDR2 SYGVNS. The CDR3 is 13 amino acids. V was trimmed by 7 bases and J by 8 bases, leaving 17 bases between them. The CDR3 nucleotides read TGTGCCAGCACCCAAGGGGGAATAAGGGGCTACACCTTC. It codes for CASTQGGIRGYTF.